Listed below are T cell receptor beta chains from one sample, sequenced in a study of OX40 agonist ivuxolimab in advanced cancers. The method was immunoSEQ multiplex PCR; TCRdb's version includes in-frame clones alone and lacks a portion of them. This table has 75,000 to 100,000 clones, around 89% appearing once. Sequencing used CD4+ or CD8+ T cells sorted from blood, obtained in a trial of the OX40 agonist ivuxolimab. The receptors come from an adult with an advanced solid tumor such as melanoma, head and neck, liver or kidney cancer. CDR3s include the opening cysteine and the closing phenylalanine or tryptophan. D genes are given only for firm matches. Clone size is not always given. Where it is, it says once, few, many or a class for expanded clones.

17	TRBD1	NA	TRBV5-1	TRBJ2-2	TGCGCCAGCAGCTTAAGGCCCACAGGGGGTGAAACCGGGGAGCTGTTTTTT	CASSLRPTGGETGELFF
14	NA	NA	TRBV19	TRBJ2-1	TGTGCCAGTACGGAGGGGGTCTCCTACAATGAGCAGTTCTTC	CASTEGVSYNEQFF
11	NA	NA	TRBV14	TRBJ2-3	TGTGCCAGCAGCCACTCAGATACGCAGTATTTT	CASSHSDTQYF
13	NA	NA	TRBV11-3	TRBJ2-7	TGTGCCAGCAGCTTAGCGGGGTACGACGAGCAGTACTTC	CASSLAGYDEQYF
13	TRBD1	NA	TRBV16	TRBJ2-7	TGTGCCAGCAGCCCGACAGGGACAGGGGAGCAGTACTTC	CASSPTGTGEQYF
12	TRBD1	NA	TRBV7-9	TRBJ2-7	TGTGCCAGCAGCTTCGACAGGGACGGGCAGTACTTC	CASSFDRDGQYF
13	NA	NA	TRBV6-6	TRBJ2-7	TGTGCCAGCAGGATCCCAGGGACCTACGAGCAGTACTTC	CASRIPGTYEQYF
13	NA	NA	TRBV11-2	TRBJ1-2	TGTGCCAGCAGCCCCAGCGGCCTCTATGGCTACACCTTC	CASSPSGLYGYTF
11	NA	NA	TRBV5-6	TRBJ2-3	TGTGCCAGCAGCTTGACCGGAGAGCAGTATTTT	CASSLTGEQYF
15	NA	NA	TRBV6-5	TRBJ1-1	TGTGCCAGCAGTTATTTCGGACTATCGAACACTGAAGCTTTCTTT	CASSYFGLSNTEAFF
13	NA	NA	TRBV2	TRBJ2-7	TGTGCCAGCAGTGAACAGGGAAACTACGAGCAGTACTTC	CASSEQGNYEQYF
15	NA	NA	TRBV5-4	TRBJ2-3	TGTGCCAGCAGCTTGGGCTCTTCTAGCACAGATACGCAGTATTTT	CASSLGSSSTDTQYF
15	TRBD1	NA	TRBV7-9	TRBJ2-2	TGTGCCAGCAGCTGGGGACAGGAAAGCCTGGGGGAGCTGTTTTTT	CASSWGQESLGELFF
15	NA	NA	TRBV5-1	TRBJ1-1	TGCGCCAGCAGCTTTAATAGTTTAGGGGACACTGAAGCTTTCTTT	CASSFNSLGDTEAFF
17	TRBD2	NA	TRBV28	TRBJ2-7	TGTGCCAGCACCGCTGGGACTAGCGGGACATGGATCTACGAGCAGTACTTC	CASTAGTSGTWIYEQYF
16	TRBD1	NA	TRBV7-2	TRBJ1-2	TGTGCCAGCAGCTTGGACAGGGGTCCGTATAAATATGGCTACACCTTC	CASSLDRGPYKYGYTF
14	TRBD1	once	TRBV9	TRBJ1-1	TGTGCCAGCAGCGTAGCCCGCGGCAGGGGGCCGGCTTTCTTT	CASSVARGRGPAFF
15	TRBD2	NA	TRBV28	TRBJ2-3	TGTGCCAGCAGTTTCCTTAGCGGGACGGGAGATACGCAGTATTTT	CASSFLSGTGDTQYF
16	TRBD1	NA	TRBV27	TRBJ1-6	TGTGCCAGCAGTTCTTATCGACAGGGGAAGGTTTCACCCCTCCACTTT	CASSSYRQGKVSPLHF
15	NA	NA	TRBV18	TRBJ1-4	TGTGCCAGCTCACCACTCGGAGCAACTAATGAAAAACTGTTTTTT	CASSPLGATNEKLFF
15	NA	NA	TRBV10-3	TRBJ2-7	TGTGCCATCAGTGAGTCAGACCGCGGCTCCTACGAGCAGTACTTC	CAISESDRGSYEQYF
16	NA	NA	TRBV2	TRBJ2-7	TGTGCCAGCAGTGAAGATGGCCTTAGAGGATCCTACGAGCAGTACTTC	CASSEDGLRGSYEQYF
13	NA	NA	TRBV30	TRBJ2-3	TGTGCCTGGAGTCCCAAGGACAGGAGGGCGCAGTATTTT	CAWSPKDRRAQYF
12	NA	NA	TRBV28	TRBJ1-1	TGTGCCAGCAGTCCTGGTGGTCTCCTAGGCATCTTT	CASSPGGLLGIF
13	NA	NA	TRBV19	TRBJ2-7	TGTGCCAGTAGTATTCCGGGGAACTACGAGCAGTACTTC	CASSIPGNYEQYF
15	NA	NA	TRBV5-1	TRBJ1-4	TGCGCCAGCAGCTTGCGAGGGGGGGTCAATGAAAAACTGTTTTTT	CASSLRGGVNEKLFF
15	TRBD1	NA	TRBV28	TRBJ1-6	TGTGCCAGCAGTTTATTAGCCCCGGGACAGGGTGCTCCATCCTTT	CASSLLAPGQGAPSF
14	NA	NA	TRBV5-1	TRBJ2-7	TGCGCCAGCAGCTGGACAGCGGATTCCTACGAGCAGTACTTC	CASSWTADSYEQYF
16	NA	NA	TRBV4-1	TRBJ2-5	TGCGCCAGCAGCCAGAACACACAGGGTGGAAGGGAGACCCAGTACTTC	CASSQNTQGGRETQYF
12	NA	NA	TRBV29-1	TRBJ2-7	TGCAGCGTTGGCAGAGTAGGCGGGGAGCAGTACTTC	CSVGRVGGEQYF
12	TRBD1	NA	TRBV6-5	TRBJ1-2	TGTGCCAGCAGCCTTCGACAGGGCGGCTACACCTTC	CASSLRQGGYTF
16	TRBD1	NA	TRBV5-5	TRBJ1-4	TGTGCCAGCAGCCGGTCAGGGGGCGTAATTTACGAAAAACTGTTTTTT	CASSRSGGVIYEKLFF
13	NA	NA	TRBV6-4	TRBJ1-6	TGTGCCAGCAGTGACAGCCTTAATTCACCCCTCCACTTT	CASSDSLNSPLHF
13	NA	once	TRBV10-3	TRBJ2-7	TGTGCCATCAGTGAGTCCGGACAGCACGAGCAGTACTTC	CAISESGQHEQYF